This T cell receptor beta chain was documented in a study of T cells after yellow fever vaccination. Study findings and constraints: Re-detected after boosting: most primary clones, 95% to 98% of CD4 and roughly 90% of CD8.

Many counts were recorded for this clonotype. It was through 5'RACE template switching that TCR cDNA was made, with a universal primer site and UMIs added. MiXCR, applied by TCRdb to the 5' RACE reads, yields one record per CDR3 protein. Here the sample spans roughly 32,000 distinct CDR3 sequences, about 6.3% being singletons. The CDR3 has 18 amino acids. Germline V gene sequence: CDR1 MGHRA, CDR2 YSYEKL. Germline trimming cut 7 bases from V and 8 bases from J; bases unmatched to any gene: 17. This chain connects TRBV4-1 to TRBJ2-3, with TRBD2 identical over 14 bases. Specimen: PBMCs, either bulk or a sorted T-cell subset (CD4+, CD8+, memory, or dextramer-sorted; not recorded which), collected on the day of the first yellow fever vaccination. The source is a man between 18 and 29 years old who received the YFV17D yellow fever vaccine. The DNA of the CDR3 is TGCGCCAGCAATCAGGGGCCTAGACTAGCGGGGGGGCCTAGTACGCAGTATTTT. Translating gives CASNQGPRLAGGPSTQYF.